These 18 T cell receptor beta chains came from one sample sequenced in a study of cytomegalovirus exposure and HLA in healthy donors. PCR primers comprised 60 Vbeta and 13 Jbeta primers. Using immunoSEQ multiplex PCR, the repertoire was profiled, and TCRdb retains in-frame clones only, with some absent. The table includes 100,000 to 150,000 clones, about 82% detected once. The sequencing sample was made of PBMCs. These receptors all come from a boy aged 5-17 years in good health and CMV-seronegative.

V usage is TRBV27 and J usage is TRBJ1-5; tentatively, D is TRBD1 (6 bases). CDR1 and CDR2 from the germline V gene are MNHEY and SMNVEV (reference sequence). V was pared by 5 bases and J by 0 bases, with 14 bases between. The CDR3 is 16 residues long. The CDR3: CASSPWTVNSNQPQHF. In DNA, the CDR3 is TGTGCCAGCAGTCCGTGGACAGTAAATAGCAATCAGCCCCAGCATTTT.

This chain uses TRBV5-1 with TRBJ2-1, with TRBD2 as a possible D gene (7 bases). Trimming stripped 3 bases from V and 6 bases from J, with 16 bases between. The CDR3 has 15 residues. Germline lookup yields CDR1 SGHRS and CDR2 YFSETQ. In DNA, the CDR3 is TGCGCCAGCAGCTGGGAGGGGGGCGCCCTCAATGAGCAGTTCTTC. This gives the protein CASSWEGGALNEQFF. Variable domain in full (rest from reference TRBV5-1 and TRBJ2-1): KAGVTQTPRYLIKTRGQQVTLSCSPISGHRSVSWYQQTPGQGLQFLFEYFSETQRNKGNFPGRFSGRQFSNSRSEMNVSTLELGDSALYLCASSWEGGALNEQFFGPGTRLTVL.

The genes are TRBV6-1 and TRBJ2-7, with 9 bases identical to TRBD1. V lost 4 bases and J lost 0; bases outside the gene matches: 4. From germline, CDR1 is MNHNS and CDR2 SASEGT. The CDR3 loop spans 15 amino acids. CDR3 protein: CASSAGTGHSYEQYF. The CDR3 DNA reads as TGTGCCAGCAGTGCCGGGACAGGGCACTCCTACGAGCAGTACTTC.

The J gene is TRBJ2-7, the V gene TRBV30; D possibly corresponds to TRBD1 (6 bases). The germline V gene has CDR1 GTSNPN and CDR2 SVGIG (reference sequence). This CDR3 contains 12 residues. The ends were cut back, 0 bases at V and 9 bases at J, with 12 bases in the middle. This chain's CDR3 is CAWSVVGAWQYF. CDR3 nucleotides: TGTGCCTGGAGTGTGGTGGGGGCCTGGCAGTACTTC. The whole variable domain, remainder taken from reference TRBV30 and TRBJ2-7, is SQTIHQWPATLVQPVGSPLSLECTVEGTSNPNLYWYRQAAGRGLQLLFYSVGIGQISSEVPQNLSASRPQDRQFILSSKKLLLSDSGFYLCAWSVVGAWQYFGPGTRLTVT.

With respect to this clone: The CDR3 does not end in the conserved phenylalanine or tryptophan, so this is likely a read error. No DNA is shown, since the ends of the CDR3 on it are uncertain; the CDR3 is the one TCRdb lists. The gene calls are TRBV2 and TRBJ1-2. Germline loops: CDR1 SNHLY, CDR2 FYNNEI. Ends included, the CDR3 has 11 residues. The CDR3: CASSPGSRVVQ.

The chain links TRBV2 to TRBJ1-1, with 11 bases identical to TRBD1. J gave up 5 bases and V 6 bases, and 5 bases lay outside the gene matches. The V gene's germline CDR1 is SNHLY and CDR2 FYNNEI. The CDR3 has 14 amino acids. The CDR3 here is CASSGDRGTTEAFF. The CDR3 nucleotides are TGTGCCAGCAGCGGGGACAGGGGGACAACTGAAGCTTTCTTT.

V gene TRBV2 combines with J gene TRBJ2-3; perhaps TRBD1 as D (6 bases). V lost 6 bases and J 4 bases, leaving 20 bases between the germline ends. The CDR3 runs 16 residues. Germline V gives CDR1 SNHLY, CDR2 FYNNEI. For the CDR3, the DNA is TGTGCCAGCAGAGGTCCCTGGACAGTCGATTCAGATACGCAGTATTTT. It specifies CASRGPWTVDSDTQYF.

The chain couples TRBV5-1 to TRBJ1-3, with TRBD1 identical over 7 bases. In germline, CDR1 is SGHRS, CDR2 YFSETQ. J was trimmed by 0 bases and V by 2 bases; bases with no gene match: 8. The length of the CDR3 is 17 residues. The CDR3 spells CASSLQARDSSGNTIYF. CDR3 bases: TGCGCCAGCAGCTTACAAGCGAGGGACAGCTCTGGAAACACCATATATTTT.

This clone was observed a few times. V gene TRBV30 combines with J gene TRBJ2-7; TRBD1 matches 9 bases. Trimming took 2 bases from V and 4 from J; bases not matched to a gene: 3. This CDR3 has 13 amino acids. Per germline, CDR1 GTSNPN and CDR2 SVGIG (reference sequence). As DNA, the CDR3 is TGTGCCTGGAGTTCCGGACAGGGGTACGAGCAGTACTTC. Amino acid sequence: CAWSSGQGYEQYF. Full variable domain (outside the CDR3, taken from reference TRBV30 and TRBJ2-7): SQTIHQWPATLVQPVGSPLSLECTVEGTSNPNLYWYRQAAGRGLQLLFYSVGIGQISSEVPQNLSASRPQDRQFILSSKKLLLSDSGFYLCAWSSGQGYEQYFGPGTRLTVT.

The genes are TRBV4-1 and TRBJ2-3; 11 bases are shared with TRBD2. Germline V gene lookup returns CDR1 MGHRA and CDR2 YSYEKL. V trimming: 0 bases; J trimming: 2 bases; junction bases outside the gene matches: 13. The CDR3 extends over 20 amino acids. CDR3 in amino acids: CASSQENSGTSGINTDTQYF. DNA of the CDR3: TGCGCCAGCAGCCAAGAGAATTCCGGGACTAGCGGAATTAACACAGATACGCAGTATTTT.

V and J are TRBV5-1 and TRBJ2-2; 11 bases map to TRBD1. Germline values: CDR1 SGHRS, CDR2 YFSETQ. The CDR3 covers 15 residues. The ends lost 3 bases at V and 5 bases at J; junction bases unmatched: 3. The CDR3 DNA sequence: TGCGCCAGCAGCTCGGACAGGGGGCTTACCGGGGAGCTGTTTTTT. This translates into CASSSDRGLTGELFF.

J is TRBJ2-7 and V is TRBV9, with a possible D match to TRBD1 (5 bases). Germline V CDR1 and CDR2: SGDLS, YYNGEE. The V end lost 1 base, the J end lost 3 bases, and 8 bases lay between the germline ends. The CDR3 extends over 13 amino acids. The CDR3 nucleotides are TGTGCCAGCAGCGTACAGGGTGACTACGAGCAGTACTTC. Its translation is CASSVQGDYEQYF.

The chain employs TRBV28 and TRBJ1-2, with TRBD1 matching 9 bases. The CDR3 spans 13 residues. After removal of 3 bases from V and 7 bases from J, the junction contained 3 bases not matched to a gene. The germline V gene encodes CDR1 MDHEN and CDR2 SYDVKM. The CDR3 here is CASSLGQGGGYTF. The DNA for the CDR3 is TGTGCCAGCAGTTTGGGACAGGGTGGTGGCTACACCTTC.

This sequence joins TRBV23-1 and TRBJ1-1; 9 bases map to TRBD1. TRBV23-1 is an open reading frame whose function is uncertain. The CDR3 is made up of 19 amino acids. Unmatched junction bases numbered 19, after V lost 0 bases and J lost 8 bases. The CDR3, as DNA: TGCGCCAGCAGTCAATCTGTACGCACAGGGGGCAAACTGCCGGGGGAAGCTTTCTTT. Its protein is CASSQSVRTGGKLPGEAFF.

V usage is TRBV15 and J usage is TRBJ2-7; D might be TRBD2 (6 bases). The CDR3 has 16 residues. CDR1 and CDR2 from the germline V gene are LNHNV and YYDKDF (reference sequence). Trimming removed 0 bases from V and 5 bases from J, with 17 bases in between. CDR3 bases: TGTGCCACCAGCAGAGATCGGAGGGAGTTACCCCACGAGCAGTACTTC. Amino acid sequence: CATSRDRRELPHEQYF.

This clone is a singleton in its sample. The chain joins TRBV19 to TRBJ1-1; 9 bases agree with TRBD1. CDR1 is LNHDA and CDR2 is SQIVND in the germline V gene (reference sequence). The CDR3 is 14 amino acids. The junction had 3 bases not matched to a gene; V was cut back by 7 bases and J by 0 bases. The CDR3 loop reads CASKRTGVNTEAFF. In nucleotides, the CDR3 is TGTGCCAGTAAGCGGACAGGGGTGAACACTGAAGCTTTCTTT.

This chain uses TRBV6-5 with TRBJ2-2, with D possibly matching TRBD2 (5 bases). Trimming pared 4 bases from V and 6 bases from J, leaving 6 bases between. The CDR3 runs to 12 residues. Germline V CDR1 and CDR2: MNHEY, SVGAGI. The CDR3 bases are TGTGCCAGCAGTTGGGAGTCCGGGGAGCTGTTTTTT. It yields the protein CASSWESGELFF.

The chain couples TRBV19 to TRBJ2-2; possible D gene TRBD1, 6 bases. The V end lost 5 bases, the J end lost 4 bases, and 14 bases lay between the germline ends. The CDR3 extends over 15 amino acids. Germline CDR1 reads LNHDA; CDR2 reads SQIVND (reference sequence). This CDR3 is CASSVPGQTTGELFF. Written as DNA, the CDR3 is TGTGCCAGTAGTGTCCCGGGACAAACCACCGGGGAGCTGTTTTTT.